This T cell receptor (beta chain) was obtained from a study of beta chain features in type 1 diabetes. This clone was counted only a few times. What it binds is unknown. Germline CDR1 is MNHNS and CDR2 is SASEGT. The trim removed 10 bases at V and 6 bases at J, leaving 8 bases unmatched. This CDR3 spans 14 amino acids. TCRB transcripts that were expressed got sequenced, as all of the isolated RNA had been reverse transcribed. This table comes from immunoSEQ multiplex PCR, and its TCRdb copy is limited to in-frame clones, with some not included. This sample has under 300,000 clones; about 14% occur once, and the top ten carry roughly 0.019%. Study results and caveats: Among patients with Type 1 diabetes, TCRB CDR3s were moderately but significantly shorter in every one of the four CD4+ subsets. These data did not resolve whether HLA type affects TCRB rearrangement.

The origin of this receptor is a man aged 25-45 years with type 1 diabetes. This rearrangement joins TRBV6-1 to TRBJ1-4; 10 positions match TRBD1. The sample consisted of naive CD4+ T cells from blood. CDR3 sequence (DNA): TGTGCCACCTCGACAGGGGGCAATGATGAAAAACTGTTTTTT. Protein sequence: CATSTGGNDEKLFF.